This T cell receptor (beta chain) was profiled in a study of blood T cell repertoires in COVID-19. Sequenced by immunoSEQ multiplex PCR; TCRdb stores in-frame clones only, minus some. This table holds 120,000 to 150,000 clones, about 88% found once. The CDR3 is 16 amino acids. CDR1 is MGHRA, CDR2 YSYEKL, per germline. V gave up 1 base and J gave up 1 base, with 14 bases separating them. The V call is TRBV4-1, the J call TRBJ2-7, with a weak D call TRBD2 (6 bases). The receptor comes from a human donor with COVID-19, enrolled during active disease. The donor label of this sample is uncertain. The sequenced sample consisted of peripheral blood. The DNA for the CDR3 is TGCGCCAGCAGCCAAGGTCCGGGGGAGGAGTCCTACGAGCAGTACTTC. Its protein is CASSQGPGEESYEQYF.